This T cell receptor (beta chain) was identified during a study of blood T cells in healthy people across ages (dated by TCRdb to between 2014 and 2016). In the study overall: In model experiments, roughly one uniquely barcoded TCR beta cDNA molecule per two T cells was captured by template switching. To track age-related changes in TCR beta repertoire diversity, the study relied on deep sequencing normalized with unique cDNA molecular identifiers. The donors were divided into four age groups: young (average around 16 years), middle-aged (almost 40), aged (about 61) and long-lived (roughly 88). To avoid experimental bias, donors of different ages were spread randomly across the sequencing lanes. For two donors (one aged 18 to 29 and one aged 80 or older), the study analyzed two additional independent replicas of 1 million unique cDNA reads from the same blood draw. Findings and caveats that apply to the study as a whole: Estimates of total diversity based on one million sequenced T cells were regarded as lower bounds and as underestimates. Because profiling used bulk unsorted PBMCs, naive and antigen-experienced compartments could not be compared conclusively. A strong correlation was found between observed TCR beta diversity and the percentage of naive T cells measured by flow cytometry. Compared with the aged group, the long-lived group had more naive CD4+ T cells, fewer expanded clones and increased TCR diversity, suggesting age selection. Observed TCR beta diversity per million T cells fell roughly linearly with age, and a significant reduction was already apparent by age roughly 40. Because donor CMV infection status was unknown, age-related changes in expanded clonotypes were potentially confounded.

Libraries came from 5' RACE. TCRdb lists the instrument as Illumina HiSeq 2500. A second PCR of about 7 to 12 cycles was performed with a sample-barcoded 5' primer and a J-beta primer mix. Each TCR beta cDNA molecule received a unique molecular identifier from a template-switch 5' adaptor carrying 12 random nucleotides. Each sample yielded at least 2.5 million CDR3-containing paired-end reads. First-strand cDNA was synthesized from all RNA with the Mint cDNA synthesis kit, primed by a TRBC-specific oligonucleotide. All cDNA was treated with uracil-DNA glycosylase and then went through a first 18-cycle PCR with the universal primers M1SS and BC2_uni_R. In the authors' own workflow: Each sample was normalized by randomly selecting 1 million high-quality reads, each carrying a distinct molecular identifier. Reads sharing molecular identifiers were discarded rather than binned into consensus sequences. MiTCR, set to a Q25 quality threshold and the strictest error-elimination algorithm, was used for CDR3 identification, clonotype clustering and error correction. A nonparametric unseen species model with Euler transformation was used to estimate lower-bound total TCR beta diversity. The public reads were quality trimmed at Q25 with fastp and then assembled into clones with MiXCR by TCRdb, keeping productive beta chains. Each CDR3 protein appears once, grouped with its most common genes and DNA. The V and J calls, along with clone size, are taken from TCRdb and not from the paper's own processing. Within this sample are fewer than 950,000 distinct CDR3 sequences, with approximately 55% of them counted one time only. The ten largest clones capture about 42% of the sample.

The roughly 42 donors, aged 6 to 90 years, were systemically healthy Caucasian individuals from Russia. Approximately 11 milliliters of peripheral blood were drawn from each donor into EDTA-treated Vacutainer tubes. Ficoll-Paque density-gradient centrifugation was used to isolate PBMCs, with at least 7 million per sample. Trizol reagent was used to extract total RNA from the PBMCs, yielding at least 5 micrograms per sample. Naive CD45RAhigh/CD27high T cell percentages were measured by flow cytometry on a PBMC aliquot from every donor. Its CDR3 holds 14 amino acids, cysteine through phenylalanine. The sequence is cut down to CDR3 DNA, 42 bases in frame from base 1. The germline V gene yields SGHRS for CDR1 and YFSETQ for CDR2. In regard to this clonotype: It has no known antigen specificity. There are no base qualities to consult, and no much larger clone falls within one base.

Sample: blood. Rearrangement joined TRBV5-1 to TRBJ2-4, and 7 bases in between align with TRBD1. The J call may be in error: the DNA end matches TRBJ2-7 better. This clonotype was sampled from an elderly man in good health. The CDR3 region: CASSQGQPRVEQYF. The DNA sequence is given as TGCGCCAGCAGCCAGGGACAGCCTCGGGTCGAGCAGTACTTC.